This T cell receptor (beta chain) comes out of a study of shared clonotypes between healthy human individuals. Naive-designated CD8 cells lacked CD45RO, were positively enriched for CCR7, and omitted terminally differentiated effector memory CD45RA+ cells. Donors were healthy HIV-negative adults without recent acute infections or vaccinations. Germline-derived CDR1 and CDR2 are SGDLS and YYNGEE. V was pared by 9 bases and J by 2 bases, with 14 bases between. The CDR3 totals 13 residues. Assay used: immunoSEQ multiplex PCR; TCRdb lists only in-frame clones, some missing. Here the sample spans hundreds of thousands of clones, approximately 96% being singletons.

Sequencing was done on a sample of naive CD8+ T cells sorted from blood. The receptor comes from a woman aged 25-40 years in good health. The chain links TRBV9 to TRBJ1-1; D is unclear. The CDR3 DNA follows: TGTGCCACCGGGCTTGGACCCAACACTGAAGCTTTCTTT. Protein product: CATGLGPNTEAFF.